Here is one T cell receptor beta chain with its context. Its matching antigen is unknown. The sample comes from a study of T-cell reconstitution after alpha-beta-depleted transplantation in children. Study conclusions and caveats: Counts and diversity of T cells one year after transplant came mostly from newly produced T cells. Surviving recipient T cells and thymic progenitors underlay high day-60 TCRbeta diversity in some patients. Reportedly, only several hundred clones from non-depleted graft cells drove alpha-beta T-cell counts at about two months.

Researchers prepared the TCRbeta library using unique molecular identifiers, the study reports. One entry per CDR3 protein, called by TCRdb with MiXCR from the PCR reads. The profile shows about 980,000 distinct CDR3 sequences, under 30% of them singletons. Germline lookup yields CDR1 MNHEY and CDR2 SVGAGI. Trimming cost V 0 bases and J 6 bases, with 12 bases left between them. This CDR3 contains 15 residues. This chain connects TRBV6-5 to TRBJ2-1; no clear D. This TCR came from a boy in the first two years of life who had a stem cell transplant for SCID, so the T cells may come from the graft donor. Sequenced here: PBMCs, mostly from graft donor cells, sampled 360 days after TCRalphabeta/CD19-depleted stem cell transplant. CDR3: CASSYSVSWGNEQFF. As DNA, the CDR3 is TGTGCCAGCAGTTACTCTGTTTCCTGGGGCAATGAGCAGTTCTTC.